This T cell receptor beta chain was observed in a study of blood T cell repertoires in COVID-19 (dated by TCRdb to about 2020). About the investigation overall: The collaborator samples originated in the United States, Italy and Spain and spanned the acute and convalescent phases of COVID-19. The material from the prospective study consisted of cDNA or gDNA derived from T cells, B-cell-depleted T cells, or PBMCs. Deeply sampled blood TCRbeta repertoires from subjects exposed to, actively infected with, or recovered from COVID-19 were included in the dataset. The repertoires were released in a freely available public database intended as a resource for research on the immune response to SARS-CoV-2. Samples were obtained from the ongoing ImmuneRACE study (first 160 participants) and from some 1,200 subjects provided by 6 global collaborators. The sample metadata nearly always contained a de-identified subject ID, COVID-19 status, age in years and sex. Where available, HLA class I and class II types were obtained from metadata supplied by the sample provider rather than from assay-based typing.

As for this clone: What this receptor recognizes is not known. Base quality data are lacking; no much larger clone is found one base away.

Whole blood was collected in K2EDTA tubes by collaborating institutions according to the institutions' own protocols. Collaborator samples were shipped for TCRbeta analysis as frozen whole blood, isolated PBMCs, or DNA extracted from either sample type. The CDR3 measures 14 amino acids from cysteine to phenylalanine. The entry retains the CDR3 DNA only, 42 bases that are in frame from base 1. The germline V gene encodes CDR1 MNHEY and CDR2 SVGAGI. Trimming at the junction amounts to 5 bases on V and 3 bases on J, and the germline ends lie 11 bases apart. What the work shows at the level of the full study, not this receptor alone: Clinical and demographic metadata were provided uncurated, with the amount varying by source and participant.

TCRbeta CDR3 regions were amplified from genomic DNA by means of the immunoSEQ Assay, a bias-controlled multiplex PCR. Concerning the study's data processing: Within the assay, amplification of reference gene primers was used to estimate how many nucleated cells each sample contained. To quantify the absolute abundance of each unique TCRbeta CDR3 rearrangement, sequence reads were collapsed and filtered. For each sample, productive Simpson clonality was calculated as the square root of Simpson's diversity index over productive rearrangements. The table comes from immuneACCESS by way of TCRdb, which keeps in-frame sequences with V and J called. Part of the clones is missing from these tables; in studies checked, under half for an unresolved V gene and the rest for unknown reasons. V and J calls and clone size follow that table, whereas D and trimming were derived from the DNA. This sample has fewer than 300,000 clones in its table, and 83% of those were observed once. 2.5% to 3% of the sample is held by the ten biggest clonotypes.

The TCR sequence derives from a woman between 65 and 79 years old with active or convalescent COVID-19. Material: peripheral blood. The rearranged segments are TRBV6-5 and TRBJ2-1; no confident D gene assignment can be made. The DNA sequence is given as TGTGCCAGCAGTAGCCGCCTAAGCTACAATGAGCAGTTCTTC. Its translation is CASSSRLSYNEQFF.